A single sample is the source of the 17 T cell receptor beta chains below, sequenced in a study of blood T cell repertoires in COVID-19 (dated by TCRdb to 2018 to 2021). Library creation used the immunoSEQ multiplex PCR assay. Entries here come from immuneACCESS through TCRdb and include only in-frame sequences with V and J called. Some clones fail to appear in such tables; in the studies checked, an unresolved V gene covers under half of the shortfall, and the cause of the remainder is unknown. For this sample the table gives around 300,000 clones, of which around 90% were detected only once. Roughly 0.96% of the sample is taken by the ten largest. The sequencing input was peripheral blood. These receptors originate from a woman aged 40 to 50 who had recovered from COVID-19.

This clone is a singleton in its sample. The chain employs TRBV13 and TRBJ2-7, with D tentatively TRBD2 (5 bases). Germline lookup yields CDR1 PRHDT and CDR2 FYEKMQ (reference sequence). Trimming took off 1 base at V and 4 bases at J, with 14 bases between the two ends. The CDR3 is 15 residues long. As DNA, the CDR3 is TGTGCCAGCAGCTTAGCGGGCTCTCCGGGGTACGAGCAGTACTTC. Encoded protein: CASSLAGSPGYEQYF.

The chain recombines TRBV5-6 with TRBJ1-1; 7 bases fit TRBD1. V lost 0 bases, J lost 1 base, and 12 bases stayed unmatched. This CDR3 is built from 18 residues. Germline V lookup: CDR1 SGHDT, CDR2 YYEEEE. CDR3 sequence: CASSLDGTAGWTNTEAFF. CDR3 nucleotide sequence: TGTGCCAGCAGCTTGGATGGGACAGCTGGATGGACGAACACTGAAGCTTTCTTT.

This chain joins TRBV30 and TRBJ1-6; 9 bases match TRBD1. CDR1 and CDR2 from the germline V gene are GTSNPN and SVGIG (reference sequence). This CDR3 comprises 14 residues. Trimming cost V 0 bases and J 10 bases; bases outside gene matches: 4. The CDR3 spells CAWSVWDRDSPLHF. CDR3 DNA sequence: TGTGCCTGGAGTGTATGGGACAGGGACTCACCCCTCCACTTT.

This chain joins TRBV5-6 and TRBJ2-5; tentative D call: TRBD2 (6 bases). The CDR3 consists of 14 residues. Germline V gene sequence: CDR1 SGHDT, CDR2 YYEEEE. V gave up 7 bases and J gave up 5 bases, with 18 bases separating them. The CDR3 reads CASLGGLGSETQYF. The DNA of the CDR3 is TGTGCCAGCCTCGGGGGATTGGGTTCGGAGACCCAGTACTTC.

The chain is built from TRBV30 and TRBJ2-7; 8 bases are shared with TRBD2. From germline, CDR1 is GTSNPN and CDR2 SVGIG (reference sequence). The CDR3 runs to 14 residues. V shed 0 bases and J 0 bases; nucleotides not matched to a gene: 1. The CDR3 region has the DNA TGTGCCTGGAGTGTCGGGGGGGACTCCTACGAGCAGTACTTC. Residues: CAWSVGGDSYEQYF.

This clone appeared a single time. This chain connects TRBV21-1 to TRBJ1-1; TRBD1 was called by the table and not checked on the DNA. TRBV21-1 is labeled a pseudogene. This CDR3 contains 13 residues. For the CDR3, the DNA is TGTGCCAGCAGGAGGACAGTGAACACTGAAGCTTTCTTT. Translating it yields CASRRTVNTEAFF.

The chain has TRBV24-1 and TRBJ1-3, with D maybe TRBD1 (5 bases). Germline V gene sequence: CDR1 KGHDR, CDR2 SFDVKD. This CDR3 has 21 amino acids. V was clipped by 1 base and J by 0 bases, with 24 bases between them. This chain's CDR3 is CATSDFGAHPSVALSGNTIYF. CDR3 nucleotides: TGTGCCACCAGTGATTTTGGGGCTCACCCTTCCGTAGCCCTCTCTGGAAACACCATATATTTT.

This chain connects TRBV5-6 to TRBJ2-7, with 8 bases aligning to TRBD2. CDR3 size: 15 residues. The germline V gene encodes CDR1 SGHDT and CDR2 YYEEEE. The V and J ends lost 0 bases and 2 bases, in that order; junction bases with no gene match: 4. This CDR3 is CASSLATGGPYEQYF. CDR3 sequence (DNA): TGTGCCAGCAGCTTGGCCACGGGAGGGCCCTACGAGCAGTACTTC.

The chain is built from TRBV30 and TRBJ1-6; TRBD1 matches at 9 bases. CDR3 size: 14 residues. J was trimmed by 8 bases and V by 3 bases; bases with no gene match: 5. Germline V CDR1 and CDR2: GTSNPN, SVGIG (reference sequence). This CDR3 reads CAWSYDRGYSPLHF. The DNA for the CDR3 is TGTGCCTGGAGCTATGACAGGGGGTATTCACCCCTCCACTTT.

This clone was picked up one time. V and J are TRBV7-8 and TRBJ2-2; tentative D call: TRBD1 (5 bases). This CDR3 is 15 amino acids long. Germline V lookup: CDR1 SGHVS, CDR2 FQNEAQ. V was pared by 1 base and J by 0 bases, with 6 bases between. DNA of the CDR3: TGTGCCAGCAGCTTAGGGACATCGAACACCGGGGAGCTGTTTTTT. Its protein is CASSLGTSNTGELFF.

This clone was seen a handful of times. The genes are TRBV7-2 and TRBJ2-3; tentative D call: TRBD2 (5 bases). Trimming left V 5 bases short and J 5 bases short, with 14 bases between. Germline CDR1 reads SGHTA; CDR2 reads FQGNSA. The CDR3 loop spans 14 amino acids. The CDR3 spells CASSPSFGEDTQYF. The CDR3 region has the DNA TGTGCCAGCAGCCCAAGCTTCGGGGAAGATACGCAGTATTTT.

V usage is TRBV4-1 and J usage is TRBJ2-5; 13 bases agree with TRBD2. This CDR3 region has 18 residues. Germline assignment: CDR1 MGHRA and CDR2 YSYEKL. The V and J ends lost 0 bases and 5 bases, in that order; junction bases with no gene match: 9. The CDR3 spells CASSQEELAGGIRETQYF. The CDR3 coding sequence is TGCGCCAGCAGCCAAGAAGAACTAGCGGGAGGGATCCGGGAGACCCAGTACTTC.

This rearrangement joins TRBV28 to TRBJ1-2; D perhaps matches TRBD1 (6 bases). With 2 bases removed from V and 1 base from J, the gap between germline ends came to 17 bases. Germline loops: CDR1 MDHEN, CDR2 SYDVKM. This CDR3 spans 17 amino acids. This CDR3 reads CASSLLSGAVINYGYTF. CDR3 DNA: TGTGCCAGCAGTTTACTATCAGGGGCAGTTATTAACTATGGCTACACCTTC.

This clone has only one observation. The gene calls are TRBV4-1 and TRBJ1-2; perhaps TRBD1 as D (5 bases). V was shortened by 0 bases and J by 2 bases, with 7 bases between the two germline ends. The CDR3 sequence is 14 residues long. Looked up from germline, CDR1 is MGHRA and CDR2 is YSYEKL. CDR3 DNA: TGCGCCAGCAGCCAAGATCAGGGCAACTATGGCTACACCTTC. This sequence encodes CASSQDQGNYGYTF.

The chain links TRBV28 to TRBJ2-1, with D possibly matching TRBD2 (5 bases). The CDR3 is made up of 14 amino acids. In germline, CDR1 is MDHEN, CDR2 SYDVKM. Trimming shortened V by 3 bases and J by 0 bases, and 6 bases separated the two germline ends. CDR3 region: CASSLGSSYNEQFF. The CDR3 DNA reads as TGTGCCAGCAGTTTGGGGAGCTCCTACAATGAGCAGTTCTTC.

This rearrangement joins TRBV24-1 to TRBJ1-5; D gene unclear. The CDR3 sequence is 13 residues long. Germline CDR1 is KGHDR and CDR2 is SFDVKD. The V and J ends lost 5 bases and 6 bases respectively, with 10 bases between them. CDR3 sequence (DNA): TGTGCCACCAGTGGGGGAGGCTCTCAGCCCCAGCATTTT. Amino acid sequence: CATSGGGSQPQHF.

The chain joins TRBV6-5 to TRBJ1-4; 7 bases map to TRBD1. The V gene end was trimmed by 10 bases and the J gene end by 5 bases; junction bases not matched to a gene: 7. Germline CDR1 and CDR2: MNHEY and SVGAGI. CDR3 size: 13 residues. CDR3 residues: CATDRDRNEKLFF. DNA for the CDR3: TGTGCCACAGACAGGGACCGGAATGAAAAACTGTTTTTT.